This T cell receptor beta chain was observed in a study of identical twins (TCRdb year 2016). Broadly, across the study: To test whether fetal clonotypes persist, the study used deep sequencing on TCR alpha and beta repertoires from monozygotic twins, unrelated adults of various ages, and cord blood. To rule out contamination, the twin experiments were replicated at different times with different library preparation protocols. Results and caveats for the whole study, not just this receptor: Compared with coincidental sharing between unrelated individuals, an excess of low generation-probability sequences was observed among out-of-frame TCR alpha sequences shared between twins. Recombination models systematically underestimated out-of-frame TCR alpha sharing in monozygotic twins but agreed with sharing between unrelated individuals. Fewer insertions were carried by abundant cord blood beta clonotypes; a weaker similar trend was observed in young adult naive repertoires, while no such trend was observed in memory repertoires. The excess sharing between twins in beta out-of-frame sequences was weaker because fewer shared sequences reduced the signal-to-noise ratio. Conclusions relied on cross-sectional statistical analysis, since the same donors could not be followed over many years. Zero-insertion analyses could be partly confounded by invariant T cells such as MAIT and iNKT, although diverse VJ usage argued against such confounding for most clonotypes.

Turning to this clonotype: Which antigen it targets is not known. No base quality information exists; no much larger clone differs at one position.

The receptor library was made with 5' RACE. Sequencing instrument: Illumina HiSeq 2000. Template switching introduced a universal primer binding site; the final cDNA contained a unique molecular identifier, enabling accurate counting of TCR cDNA molecules. First-strand cDNA for TCR alpha and beta chains was synthesized from specific primers in the conserved constant-segment region. Each cDNA library was double barcoded, with a SMART-Mk sample barcode plus Illumina barcodes, to control for contamination. TruSeq adapter sequences, together with Illumina sample barcodes, were added in two successive PCR steps. TCR alpha and beta cDNA libraries were sequenced on the Illumina HiSeq platform with custom primers. As for how the authors treated the data: MiGEC processed the raw reads to extract unique molecular identifiers, while MiXCR was used to determine the CDR3 positions. For each individual, recombination models were inferred using an EM algorithm with the repgenHMM and IGoR tools. Shared clonotypes were analyzed with the tcR package in R, and sharing was normalized by the product of cloneset sizes. Out-of-frame nonproductive sequences were analyzed to study raw recombination free of thymic and clonal selection effects. TCRdb handled the public reads itself, with Q25 trimming in fastp and clone calling in MiXCR, and kept productive beta chains. Each CDR3 protein gets just one entry, which takes the most common genes and DNA from the rows behind it. The V and J calls and clone size are TCRdb's, not the authors'. Here the sample has hundreds of thousands of distinct CDR3 sequences; roughly 13% occur a single time. The top ten hold 7% to 9.5% of the sample.

Only healthy Caucasian donors were included. Using Miltenyi CD45RO+ enrichment and human naive T-cell isolation kits, memory (CD45RO+) and naive T cells were isolated from PBMC. V loses 8 bases, J loses 1 base, and the germline ends lie 14 bases apart. The CDR3 sequence holds 14 residues, the cysteine and phenylalanine included. Only CDR3 DNA remains: 42 bases, in frame from the first base. For CDR1 and CDR2, the germline V gene lists SNHLY and FYNNEI. The origin of this receptor is a woman between 18 and 30 years old in good health. The sample was memory (CD45RO+) T cells sorted from blood. The intended sense of this specimen's cell subset or site label: CD45RO+ enriched T cells. Recombination joined TRBV2 with TRBJ1-1; 5 matching bases give a weak D call of TRBD1. The DNA is TGTGCCAGCCGGTGGGGCAGGCGGAACACTGAAGCTTTCTTT. Translated, this is CASRWGRRNTEAFF.